This T cell receptor beta chain was sequenced in a study of molecular identifiers for immune sequencing clone quantification. This clonotype has ten or more counts. Its antigen remains unidentified. Each CDR3 protein gets one entry after TCRdb re-called the PCR reads with MiXCR. The data contain a few hundred thousand distinct CDR3 sequences, roughly 23% of them singletons. Study-wide results and caveats: For effector cells, clones above 20 RNA copies held over 97% of molecules; for naive cells, under 1%. Molecules of identical TCR sharing a barcode could underestimate highly expanded clone sizes. Jurkat TCR RNA spiked in from one cell reportedly remained identifiable amid roughly 910,000 naive cells.

The receptor comes from a human donor in good health. Some libraries in this study had Jurkat cell RNA spiked in. The sample was naive CD8+ T cells from blood, with Jurkat cell RNA spiked in. This sample's subset: FACS-sorted CD8+CD4-CCR7+CD45RA+ naive T cells.

The CDR3 reads CSVEGTGNTIYF. CDR3 coding DNA: TGCAGCGTTGAAGGAACTGGAAACACCATATATTTT. The gene calls are TRBV29-1 and TRBJ1-3; unclear D gene. This CDR3 is built from 12 residues. Trimming cost V 1 base and J 2 bases, with 3 bases left between them. Germline V CDR1 and CDR2: SQVTM, ANQGSEA.